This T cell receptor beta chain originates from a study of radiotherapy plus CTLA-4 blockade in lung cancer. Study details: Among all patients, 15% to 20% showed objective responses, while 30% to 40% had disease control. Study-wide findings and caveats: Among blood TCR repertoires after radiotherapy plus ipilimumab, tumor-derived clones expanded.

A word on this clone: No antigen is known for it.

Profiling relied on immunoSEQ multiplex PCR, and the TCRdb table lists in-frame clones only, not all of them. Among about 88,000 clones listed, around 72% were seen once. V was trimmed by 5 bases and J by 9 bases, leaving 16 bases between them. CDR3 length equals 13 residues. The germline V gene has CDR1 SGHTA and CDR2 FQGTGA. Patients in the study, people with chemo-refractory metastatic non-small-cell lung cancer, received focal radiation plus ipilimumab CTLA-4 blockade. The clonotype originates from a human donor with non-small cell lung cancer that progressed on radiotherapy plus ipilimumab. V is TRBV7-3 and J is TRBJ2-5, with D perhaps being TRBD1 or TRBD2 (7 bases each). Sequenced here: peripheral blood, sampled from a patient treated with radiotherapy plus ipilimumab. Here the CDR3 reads CASSQGGPGPQYF. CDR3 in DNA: TGTGCCAGCAGCCAGGGGGGGCCGGGACCCCAGTACTTC.